This is a list of T cell receptor beta chains from one sample in a study of blood T cell repertoires in COVID-19. The method was immunoSEQ multiplex PCR; TCRdb's version includes in-frame clones alone and lacks a portion of them. The sample contains fewer than 55,000 clones, about four fifths of which appear only once. Source material: peripheral blood. Receptors originate from a man aged 70 or older with active COVID-19. CDR3s include the opening cysteine and the closing phenylalanine or tryptophan. D genes are given only for firm matches. A clone size is listed for some rows: how often the clone was seen (once, few, many), or a class if it is expanded.

v_gene	d_gene	abundance	j_gene	CDR3aa	CDR3nt
TRBV9	NA	NA	TRBJ2-1	CASSVDISGTREQFF	TGTGCCAGCAGCGTAGACATATCCGGGACACGGGAGCAGTTCTTC
TRBV27	NA	NA	TRBJ2-1	CASSPQVVAYNEQFF	TGTGCCAGCAGTCCACAGGTGGTCGCCTACAATGAGCAGTTCTTC
TRBV5-1	TRBD1	medium-sized	TRBJ2-1	CASLQGDSSSYNEQFF	TGCGCCAGCCTACAGGGGGACTCAAGCTCCTACAATGAGCAGTTCTTC
TRBV5-1	NA	NA	TRBJ1-3	CASSYGQGSNTIYF	TGCGCCAGCAGCTACGGACAAGGGTCAAACACCATATATTTT
TRBV7-2	TRBD1	NA	TRBJ2-3	CQGVAADTQYF	TGCCAGGGGGTTGCAGCAGATACGCAGTATTTT
TRBV25-1	NA	NA	TRBJ2-7	CASSEYRGGPTSYEQYF	TGTGCCAGCAGTGAATATAGAGGGGGACCGACCTCCTACGAGCAGTACTTC
TRBV6-6	TRBD1	NA	TRBJ1-6	CASRDRVGDSPLHF	TGTGCCAGCAGAGACAGGGTTGGCGATTCACCCCTCCACTTT
TRBV5-6	NA	NA	TRBJ2-5	CASSPGSTQETQYF	TGTGCCAGCAGCCCCGGGAGCACGCAAGAGACCCAGTACTTC
TRBV3-1/TRBV3-2	NA	NA	TRBJ1-6	CASRPSGNSPLHF	TGTGCCAGCAGGCCATCAGGGAACTCACCCCTCCACTTT
TRBV5-1	TRBD1	once	TRBJ1-2	CASSSGQGDYGYTF	TGCGCCAGCAGCTCCGGACAGGGGGACTATGGCTACACCTTC
TRBV6-5	TRBD2	NA	TRBJ2-7	CASSNSGSSYEQYF	TGTGCCAGCAGCAACAGCGGGAGCTCCTACGAGCAGTACTTC
TRBV12-5	NA	once	TRBJ2-7	CASGVGGTYEQYF	TGTGCTAGTGGGGTCGGAGGGACCTACGAGCAGTACTTC
TRBV5-6	TRBD1	NA	TRBJ1-2	CASSVYRGGYGYTF	TGTGCCAGCAGCGTATACAGGGGCGGATATGGCTACACCTTC
TRBV5-4	NA	few	TRBJ2-7	CASSKQGYEQYF	TGTGCCAGCAGCAAACAGGGTTATGAGCAGTACTTC
TRBV2	TRBD1	NA	TRBJ2-2	CASRNRGVGELFF	TGTGCCAGCAGGAACAGGGGGGTCGGGGAGCTGTTTTTT
TRBV27	NA	medium-sized	TRBJ1-2	CASSPPRTATHNYGYTF	TGTGCCAGCAGTCCCCCCCGGACAGCCACCCATAACTATGGCTACACCTTC
TRBV24-1	NA	NA	TRBJ2-5	CATSDLERSQETQYF	TGTGCCACCAGTGATTTGGAACGGTCCCAAGAGACCCAGTACTTC
TRBV6-1	NA	NA	TRBJ1-6	CASSEAGGQRSPLHF	TGTGCCAGCAGTGAAGCAGGAGGGCAGCGTTCACCCCTCCACTTT
TRBV7-9	NA	NA	TRBJ1-6	CASSPDRGSPLHF	TGTGCCAGCAGCCCGGACCGGGGTTCACCCCTCCACTTT
TRBV12-3/TRBV12-4	NA	NA	TRBJ2-3	CASSLGPTQYF	TGTGCCAGCAGTTTAGGGCCTACGCAGTATTTT
TRBV3-1/TRBV3-2	NA	NA	TRBJ2-7	CASSQGSDSSYEQYF	TGTGCCAGCAGCCAAGGGTCGGACTCCAGCTACGAGCAGTACTTC
TRBV5-1	NA	once	TRBJ2-7	CASSLGQKYEQYF	TGCGCCAGCAGCTTGGGACAAAAATACGAGCAGTACTTC
TRBV6-5	NA	NA	TRBJ1-2	CATSGANYGYTF	TGTGCCACCAGCGGGGCTAACTATGGCTACACCTTC
TRBV4-3	NA	few	TRBJ2-2	CASSQETGELFF	TGCGCCAGCAGCCAGGAGACCGGGGAGCTGTTTTTT
TRBV6-5	NA	NA	TRBJ1-2	CASSRGEGGTDGYTF	TGTGCCAGCAGTCGGGGGGAAGGGGGAACAGATGGCTACACCTTC
TRBV2	NA	NA	TRBJ1-4	CASSDPETGANEKLFF	TGTGCCAGCAGTGATCCGGAGACAGGAGCTAATGAAAAACTGTTTTTT
TRBV27	NA	NA	TRBJ1-4	CASSWGFGEKLFF	TGTGCCAGCAGCTGGGGCTTTGGTGAAAAACTGTTTTTT
TRBV6-4	TRBD1	NA	TRBJ1-1	CASRIQQGAGTEAFF	TGTGCCAGCAGGATTCAACAGGGGGCCGGTACTGAAGCTTTCTTT
TRBV7-6	TRBD2	NA	TRBJ2-7	CASSYQRGESSYEQYF	TGTGCCAGCAGTTATCAGCGGGGGGAATCCTCCTACGAGCAGTACTTC
TRBV12-3/TRBV12-4	TRBD2	NA	TRBJ2-5	CASSRLAEETQYF	TGTGCCAGCAGTCGACTAGCGGAAGAGACCCAGTACTTC
TRBV7-6	NA	NA	TRBJ1-1	CASRGGGNTEAFF	TGTGCCAGCAGAGGGGGGGGGAACACTGAAGCTTTCTTT
TRBV18	TRBD1	NA	TRBJ2-5	CASSLGQGQETQYF	TGTGCCAGCTCACTTGGACAGGGACAAGAGACCCAGTACTTC
TRBV9	TRBD2	NA	TRBJ2-6	CASSTGLAVCIMGANVLTF	TGTGCCAGCAGCACGGGACTAGCGGTGTGTATTATGGGGGCCAACGTCCTGACTTTC
TRBV6-1	NA	NA	TRBJ1-2	CASSEARGGSYGYTF	TGTGCCAGCAGTGAAGCGCGGGGCGGCAGCTATGGCTACACCTTC
TRBV29-1	TRBD1	NA	TRBJ2-7	CSVASTGNEQYF	TGCAGCGTTGCCTCGACAGGGAACGAGCAGTACTTC
TRBV20-1	NA	NA	TRBJ2-7	CSASTVWRVDEQYF	TGCAGTGCTAGTACGGTTTGGCGGGTTGACGAGCAGTACTTC
TRBV3-1/TRBV3-2	TRBD1	NA	TRBJ1-1	CAVGTDNTEAFF	TGTGCGGTCGGGACAGACAACACTGAAGCTTTCTTT
TRBV5-6	TRBD1	NA	TRBJ1-1	CASSGTGKGFYTEAFF	TGTGCCAGCAGCGGGACAGGGAAGGGGTTTTACACTGAAGCTTTCTTT
TRBV19	TRBD1	once	TRBJ1-5	CASSIRGRNQPQHF	TGTGCCAGTAGTATCAGGGGGCGAAATCAGCCCCAGCATTTT
TRBV4-3	NA	NA	TRBJ2-2	CASSQDEGAPGELFF	TGCGCCAGCAGCCAAGATGAAGGGGCGCCCGGGGAGCTGTTTTTT
TRBV11-2	TRBD2	NA	TRBJ2-2	CASSLEGGGTGELFF	TGTGCCAGCAGCTTAGAAGGCGGGGGGACCGGGGAGCTGTTTTTT
TRBV20-1	TRBD1	NA	TRBJ1-1	CMGQGNTEAFF	TGCATGGGACAGGGGAACACTGAAGCTTTCTTT
TRBV19	TRBD2	NA	TRBJ2-3	CASRGGVAGFTDTQYF	TGTGCCAGTAGGGGGGGAGTAGCGGGGTTCACAGATACGCAGTATTTT
TRBV5-1	TRBD1	once	TRBJ2-7	CASSLQPGQDGYEQYF	TGCGCCAGCAGCTTGCAACCGGGACAGGATGGCTACGAGCAGTACTTC
TRBV6-2/TRBV6-3	NA	NA	TRBJ2-4	CASSYGLQEQAKNIQYF	TGTGCCAGCAGTTACGGACTTCAGGAACAGGCCAAAAACATTCAGTACTTC
TRBV9	NA	NA	TRBJ1-3	CASSVQGNDAGNTIYF	TGTGCCAGCAGCGTACAGGGGAATGATGCTGGAAACACCATATATTTT
TRBV12-3/TRBV12-4	NA	NA	TRBJ2-4	CASTPEGGIIQYF	TGTGCCAGCACCCCGGAGGGCGGGATCATTCAGTACTTC
TRBV4-3	NA	NA	TRBJ2-5	CASSQTQTEETQYF	TGCGCCAGCAGCCAAACTCAAACAGAGGAGACCCAGTACTTC
TRBV28	NA	NA	TRBJ1-2	CASSQGAGNYGYTF	TGTGCCAGCAGCCAAGGGGCCGGGAACTATGGCTACACCTTC
TRBV7-6	TRBD1	NA	TRBJ1-2	CASSSGTGHFGYTF	TGTGCCAGCAGCTCGGGGACAGGACATTTCGGCTACACCTTC
TRBV28	TRBD1	NA	TRBJ1-1	CASSPLQGGTEAFF	TGTGCCAGCAGCCCCTTACAGGGGGGGACTGAAGCTTTCTTT
TRBV5-1	TRBD2	once	TRBJ2-1	CASSLAGGPHNEQFF	TGCGCCAGCAGCTTAGCGGGGGGGCCCCACAATGAGCAGTTCTTC
TRBV11-2	NA	NA	TRBJ2-5	CASSLGSRETQYF	TGTGCCAGCAGCTTAGGGTCGCGGGAGACCCAGTACTTC